Shown below are 10 T cell receptor beta chains from a single sample sequenced in a study of T cell repertoires in cytomegalovirus infection. One entry per CDR3 protein results from TCRdb running MiXCR on the reads. The sample shows roughly 150,000 distinct CDR3 sequences, 23% of them seen only once. Material: PBMCs. Every receptor here comes from a human donor in good health (CMV status not recorded). Some clones in this sample may be carry-over from other donors' samples.

This clonotype has a handful of counts. The chain carries TRBV29-1 and TRBJ1-3; D is undetermined. The CDR3 extends over 13 amino acids. Trimming removed 4 bases from V and 0 bases from J, with 7 bases in between. In germline, CDR1 is SQVTM, CDR2 ANQGSEA. The CDR3 nucleotides are TGCAGCGTTGTGCCGATCTCTGGAAACACCATATATTTT. Amino acids: CSVVPISGNTIYF.

This clonotype was detected ten times or more. Written as DNA, the CDR3 is TGTGCCAGCCAATTTTCGAAAGGGAATACGCAGTATTTT. It is translated as CASQFSKGNTQYF. The chain is built from TRBV2 and TRBJ2-3; D call uncertain. The CDR3 covers 13 residues. Trimming left V 8 bases short and J 7 bases short, with 16 bases between. Germline V gene data show CDR1 as SNHLY and CDR2 as FYNNEI.

This clonotype was detected ten times or more. The J gene is TRBJ1-1, the V gene TRBV7-9, with TRBD1 as a possible D gene (6 bases). The germline V and J ends were trimmed by 5 bases and 5 bases, with 15 bases remaining between them. Germline CDR1 is SEHNR and CDR2 is FQNEAQ (reference sequence). The CDR3 totals 14 residues. CDR3 nucleotides: TGTGCCAGCAGCCTAAAGCAGGGGATGACTGAAGCTTTCTTT. It specifies CASSLKQGMTEAFF.

The J gene is TRBJ2-7, the V gene TRBV4-1, with D hard to call. CDR1 is MGHRA, CDR2 YSYEKL, per germline. With 1 base removed from V and 2 bases from J, the gap between germline ends came to 12 bases. The CDR3 length is 15 residues. In DNA form, the CDR3 reads TGCGCCAGCAGCCAAGTACGAGACCCGACCTACGAGCAGTACTTC. Translation gives CASSQVRDPTYEQYF.

The rearrangement joins TRBV28 to TRBJ2-4; unclear D gene. Trimming took off 3 bases at V and 2 bases at J, with 11 bases between the two ends. Per germline, CDR1 MDHEN and CDR2 SYDVKM. This CDR3 region has 15 residues. Here the CDR3 reads CASSFPDYPKNIQYF. The DNA of the CDR3 is TGTGCCAGCAGTTTCCCAGATTACCCCAAAAACATTCAGTACTTC.

The sample holds many counts of this clonotype. The chain uses TRBV7-6 and TRBJ1-1; possible D gene TRBD1, 6 bases. This CDR3 is 11 amino acids long. Germline CDR1 is SGHVS and CDR2 is FNYEAQ. The V and J ends lost 5 bases and 10 bases respectively, with 11 bases between them. The CDR3 bases are TGTGCCAGCAGCAACACAGGGCCAGCTTTCTTT. Its translation is CASSNTGPAFF.

There are a few counts of this clonotype. The V call is TRBV14, the J call TRBJ1-1, with D maybe TRBD1 (5 bases). Trimming removed 3 bases from V and 1 base from J, with 9 bases in between. Germline V gives CDR1 SGHDN, CDR2 FVKESK. CDR3 length: 14 amino acids. The CDR3 nucleotides are TGTGCCAGCAGCCACCGGGGGAGGAACACTGAAGCTTTCTTT. Its translation is CASSHRGRNTEAFF. Together with reference TRBV14 and TRBJ1-1, the CDR3 gives the full variable domain: EAGVTQFPSHSVIEKGQTVTLRCDPISGHDNLYWYRRVMGKEIKFLLHFVKESKQDESGMPNNRFLAERTGGTYSTLKVQPAELEDSGVYFCASSHRGRNTEAFFGQGTRLTVV.

This clonotype was detected only a few times. The genes are TRBV6-2 or TRBV6-3 and TRBJ1-5; no clear D gene. Germline V gene data show CDR1 as MNHEY and CDR2 as SVGEGT. This CDR3 comprises 12 residues. V dropped 5 bases and J dropped 6 bases, with 8 bases sitting between them. In DNA, the CDR3 is TGTGCCAGCAGTGGGGAGGGTCAGCCCCAGCATTTT. Amino acids: CASSGEGQPQHF.

The V and J genes are TRBV20-1 and TRBJ2-3; D possibly corresponds to TRBD2 (6 bases). Germline V gene data show CDR1 as DFQATT and CDR2 as SNEGSKA (reference sequence). The CDR3 length is 10 residues. The V and J ends lost 4 bases and 8 bases respectively, with 7 bases between them. This CDR3 reads CSATGGTQYF. DNA for the CDR3: TGCAGTGCTACCGGGGGTACGCAGTATTTT.

This clonotype occurred many times. This chain uses TRBV7-8 with TRBJ2-3, with 7 bases lining up with TRBD2. The trim removed 5 bases at V and 3 bases at J, leaving 11 bases unmatched. The germline gives CDR1 SGHVS, CDR2 FQNEAQ. CDR3 length equals 16 residues. CDR3 coding DNA: TGTGCCAGCAGCCCCTTTATGGGAGGGAGGACAGATACGCAGTATTTT. Protein product: CASSPFMGGRTDTQYF.